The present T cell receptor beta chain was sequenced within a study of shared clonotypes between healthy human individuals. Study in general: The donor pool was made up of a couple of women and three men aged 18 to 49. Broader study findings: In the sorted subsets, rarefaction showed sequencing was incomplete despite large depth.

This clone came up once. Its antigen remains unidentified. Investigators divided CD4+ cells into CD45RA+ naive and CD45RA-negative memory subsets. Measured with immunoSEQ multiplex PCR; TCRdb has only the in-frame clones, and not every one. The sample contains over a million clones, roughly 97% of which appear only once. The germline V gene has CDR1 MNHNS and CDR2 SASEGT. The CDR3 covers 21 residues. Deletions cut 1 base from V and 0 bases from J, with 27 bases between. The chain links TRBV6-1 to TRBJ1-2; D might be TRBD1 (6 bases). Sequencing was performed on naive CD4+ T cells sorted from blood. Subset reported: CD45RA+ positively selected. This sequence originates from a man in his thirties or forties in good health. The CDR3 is CASSEGIGGRFIRPANYGYTF. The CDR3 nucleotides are TGTGCCAGCAGTGAAGGTATCGGGGGGCGCTTCATACGCCCCGCTAACTATGGCTACACCTTC.